Listed below are T cell receptor beta chains from one sample, sequenced in a study of OX40 agonist ivuxolimab in advanced cancers. Produced via immunoSEQ multiplex PCR; TCRdb's table is partial and in-frame only. Here the sample spans about 86,000 clones, around nine tenths being singletons. Here the sequenced sample was CD4+ or CD8+ T cells sorted from blood, taken in a trial of the OX40 agonist ivuxolimab. These receptors originate from an adult with an advanced solid tumor such as melanoma, head and neck, liver or kidney cancer. CDR3s include the opening cysteine and the closing phenylalanine or tryptophan.

len: 16
v_gene: TRBV2
CDR3aa: CASSEEAPSIAGELFF

len: 16
v_gene: TRBV7-2
CDR3aa: CASSFARASRTDEQYF

len: 14
v_gene: TRBV28
CDR3aa: CAGSPPTGFREQYF

len: 16
v_gene: TRBV7-2
CDR3aa: CASSLVWGLAADTQYF